This T cell receptor beta chain emerged from a study of OX40 agonist ivuxolimab in advanced cancers. Looking at the study overall: Ivuxolimab, which targeted the costimulatory receptor OX40 (CD134), was an agonistic, fully human IgG2 monoclonal antibody. The dose-escalation cohort was over 70% male with a mean age of about 60 years, ranging from 23 to 79. Intravenous ivuxolimab was administered to patients every 2 weeks at six dose levels: 0.01, 0.1, 0.3, 1.5, 3 and 10 mg/kg. Of the approximately 54 patients in dose escalation, about 20 had hepatocellular carcinoma, about 15 had melanoma, 9 had renal cell carcinoma and 9 had head and neck cancer. Partial responses occurred in three dose-escalation patients: two with cutaneous melanoma and one with hepatocellular carcinoma. The paper covers the monotherapy dose-escalation part of the phase I ivuxolimab trial, which included N ≈ 57 patients. Prior anti-PD-1, anti-PD-L1 or anti-CTLA-4 therapy was permitted, and 40% of dose-escalation patients had received checkpoint inhibitors. Peripheral TCRbeta sequencing was intended to test whether TCR sequence diversity was altered and clonal T-cell expansion was caused by ivuxolimab.

Patients with a history of autoimmune disease or receiving systemic immunosuppression were excluded from the trial. Peripheral blood for TCR sequencing was collected from all dose cohorts at baseline, on cycle 4 day 1, and on cycle 7 day 1. The samples were drawn from a first-in-human, open-label, multicenter phase I dose-escalation trial of ivuxolimab. Adults with locally advanced or metastatic head and neck squamous cell, hepatocellular, melanoma or renal cell carcinoma were enrolled in the trial. CD4+ and CD8+ T cells were sorted separately from peripheral blood before TCR sequencing. Study-wide conclusions, independent of this receptor: In partial responders in the 0.1-3.0 mg/kg groups, normalized peripheral clonal expansion was found to be among the lowest, especially among CD8+ T cells. Low levels of normalized T-cell clonal expansion were also seen in some patients who did not respond. The antigen specificity of the clonally expanded peripheral T cells was not determined. Clonal expansion of both CD4+ and CD8+ blood T cells was observed from baseline to week 6 at doses 0.1 to 3.0 mg/kg. After ivuxolimab, CD8+ T cells had more expanded clones than CD4+ T cells on average.

Turning to this clone: The antigen this receptor binds is unknown. No much larger clone is present one base from it, and per-base qualities are unavailable.

V loses 4 bases at its end and J loses 3 bases; junction bases beyond the gene matches: 5. From cysteine to phenylalanine, the CDR3 is 14 amino acids long. Kept here is only the CDR3 DNA, which spans 42 bases and is read in frame from base 1. CDR1 and CDR2, looked up from the germline V gene, are LGHNA and YNFKEQ. Genomic DNA was extracted from sorted cells for sequencing of the TCRbeta CDR3 region. TCRbeta CDR3 regions were sequenced using the immunoSEQ Assay. TCRdb mirrors the immuneACCESS table, restricted to in-frame sequences. Some clones are absent from its copies; in checked studies, under half trace to an unresolved V gene, and the reason for the others is unknown. This sample is represented by about 90,000 clones; 80% to 90% of them were singletons. Approximately 7.4% of the sample rests with the top ten.

The specimen comprised CD4+ or CD8+ T cells sorted from blood, sampled in a trial of the OX40 agonist ivuxolimab. This clonotype originated in an adult with an advanced solid tumor such as melanoma, head and neck, liver or kidney cancer. The chain links TRBV4-2 with TRBJ2-5; TRBD2 aligns with 7 central bases. This receptor carries the CDR3 CASSPQAGKETQYF. The sequence in DNA is TGTGCCAGCAGCCCCCAAGCGGGAAAAGAGACCCAGTACTTC.